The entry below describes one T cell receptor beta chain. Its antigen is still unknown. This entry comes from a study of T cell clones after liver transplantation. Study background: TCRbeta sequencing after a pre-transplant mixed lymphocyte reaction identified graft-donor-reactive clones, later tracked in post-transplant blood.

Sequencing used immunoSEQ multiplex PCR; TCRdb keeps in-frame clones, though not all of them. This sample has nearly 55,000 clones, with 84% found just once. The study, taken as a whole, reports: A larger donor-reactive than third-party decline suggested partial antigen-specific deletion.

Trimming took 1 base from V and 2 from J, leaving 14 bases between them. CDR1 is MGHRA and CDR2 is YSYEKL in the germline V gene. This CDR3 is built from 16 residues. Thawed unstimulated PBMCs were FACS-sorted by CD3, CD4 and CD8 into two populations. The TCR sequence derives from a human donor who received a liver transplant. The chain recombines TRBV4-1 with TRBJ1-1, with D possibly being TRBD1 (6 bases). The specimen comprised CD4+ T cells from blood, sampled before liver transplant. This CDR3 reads CASSQGSGGGNTEAFF. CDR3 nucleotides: TGCGCCAGCAGCCAAGGCAGCGGGGGCGGTAACACTGAAGCTTTCTTT.